A single T cell receptor beta chain is shown here with its context. Its antigen is currently unknown. Clones were read by immunoSEQ multiplex PCR, and TCRdb kept only the in-frame ones, dropping some. The profile covers approximately 180,000 clones, with about 87% appearing a single time and roughly 1.4% taken by the ten largest. The entry originates in a study of cytomegalovirus exposure and HLA in healthy donors. Overall study findings and caveats: In vitro assays verified that three CMV-associated chains recognized CMV antigens specifically. Cytomegalovirus association was assigned to approximately 160 TCR beta chains.

The CDR3 length is 14 residues. Per germline, CDR1 SSHAT and CDR2 FNYEAQ (reference sequence). Trimming stripped 2 bases from V and 5 bases from J, with 10 bases between. Sequenced: PBMCs. This sequence joins TRBV7-7 and TRBJ2-1, with D possibly being TRBD1 (5 bases). This sequence was found in a woman in her twenties or thirties in good health and CMV-seronegative. The CDR3: CASSLSGAHNEQFF. The CDR3 DNA reads TGTGCCAGCAGCTTATCTGGGGCTCACAATGAGCAGTTCTTC.